The 18 T cell receptor beta chains given below trace back to one sample, sequenced in a study of T cells in Graves' hyperthyroidism and ophthalmopathy. Amplification targeted TCR beta CDR3 regions from RNA transcripts. Primed by the HTBI set, a first-round RT-PCR was run on the TCR CDR3. TCRdb re-called the multiplex PCR reads with MiXCR, one entry per CDR3 protein. The table has some 720,000 distinct CDR3 sequences, about 17% seen once. The sequenced sample was blood. The receptors here all came from a young man with Graves' hyperthyroidism.

The J gene is TRBJ2-1, the V gene TRBV6-2 or TRBV6-3, with D maybe TRBD1 (5 bases). Germline V gene lookup returns CDR1 MNHEY and CDR2 SVGEGT. Trimming pared 6 bases from V and 5 bases from J, leaving 17 bases between. This CDR3 comprises 15 residues. The CDR3 spells CASRSPGREHNEQFF. The CDR3 DNA is TGTGCCAGCAGGAGCCCCGGCAGGGAACACAATGAGCAGTTCTTC.

This clonotype was seen more than once but under ten times. The V gene is TRBV4-1, the J gene TRBJ1-2; no clear D gene. V shed 1 base and J shed 0 bases, with 9 bases lying between them. Per germline, CDR1 MGHRA and CDR2 YSYEKL. The CDR3 runs to 15 residues. The CDR3: CASSQALVANYGYTF. The DNA for the CDR3 is TGCGCCAGCAGCCAAGCTCTTGTGGCTAACTATGGCTACACCTTC.

The chain links TRBV6-1 to TRBJ2-2; 8 positions agree with TRBD1. The CDR3 extends over 15 amino acids. After removal of 2 bases from V and 6 bases from J, the junction contained 5 bases not matched to a gene. The germline V gene encodes CDR1 MNHNS and CDR2 SASEGT. Here the CDR3 reads CASSEKTGVAGELFF. The CDR3, as DNA: TGTGCCAGCAGTGAAAAGACAGGGGTGGCCGGGGAGCTGTTTTTT.

This clonotype was counted at least ten times. V usage is TRBV10-3 and J usage is TRBJ2-1; TRBD2 might be the D (6 bases). This CDR3 is built from 16 residues. Germline V CDR1 and CDR2: ENHRY, SYGVKD. With 4 bases removed from V and 2 bases from J, the gap between germline ends came to 15 bases. The CDR3 here is CAISATSGGAYNEQFF. The CDR3 coding sequence is TGTGCCATCAGTGCAACGTCCGGCGGGGCCTACAATGAGCAGTTCTTC.

This sequence joins TRBV5-1 and TRBJ2-1, with 9 bases identical to TRBD1. V was pared by 2 bases and J by 9 bases, with 12 bases of the junction left unmatched. The CDR3 spans 16 residues. Per germline, CDR1 SGHRS and CDR2 YFSETQ. CDR3 sequence (DNA): TGCGCCAGCAGCTTCCGCTGGCTAGTGGGACAGGGTGAGCAGTTCTTC. Residues: CASSFRWLVGQGEQFF. The whole variable domain, filled in from reference TRBV5-1 and TRBJ2-1, reads KAGVTQTPRYLIKTRGQQVTLSCSPISGHRSVSWYQQTPGQGLQFLFEYFSETQRNKGNFPGRFSGRQFSNSRSEMNVSTLELGDSALYLCASSFRWLVGQGEQFFGPGTRLTVL.

There are many counts of this clonotype. The V gene is TRBV12-3 or TRBV12-4, the J gene TRBJ2-7; TRBD1 agrees at 11 bases. The CDR3 extends over 14 amino acids. Unmatched junction bases numbered 5, after V lost 5 bases and J lost 5 bases. CDR3 DNA: TGTGCCAGCAGTCCTCGGACAGGGGGCGACGAGCAGTACTTC. Translation gives CASSPRTGGDEQYF.

This clonotype occurred many times. The chain combines TRBV15 with TRBJ1-5, with 8 bases fitting TRBD1. J was trimmed by 3 bases and V by 4 bases; bases with no gene match: 5. The CDR3 sequence is 15 residues long. Germline CDR1 is LNHNV and CDR2 is YYDKDF (reference sequence). The CDR3 nucleotides read TGTGCCACCAGCATCGTGACAGGGGCCAATCAGCCCCAGCATTTT. It codes for CATSIVTGANQPQHF.

Comment on this clonotype: This may be a read error, as it is one base from a much larger clone. The chain employs TRBV7-9 and TRBJ2-3; D remains ambiguous. The CDR3 has 11 amino acids. The ends were cut back, 6 bases at V and 2 bases at J, with 3 bases in the middle. Germline V gene data show CDR1 as SEHNR and CDR2 as FQNEAQ (reference sequence). CDR3 sequence: CASRPTDTQYF. CDR3 DNA sequence: TGTGCCAGCAGACCCACAGATACGCAGTATTTT. The full variable domain, with the rest looked up from reference TRBV7-9 and TRBJ2-3, is DTGVSQNPRHKITKRGQNVTFRCDPISEHNRLYWYRQTLGQGPEFLTYFQNEAQLEKSRLLSDRFSAERPKGSFSTLEIQRTEQGDSAMYLCASRPTDTQYFGPGTRLTVL.

In its sample, this clonotype was seen a few times. The CDR3: CASSEQASGYTF. The CDR3 nucleotides read TGTGCCAGCAGTGAACAAGCCTCTGGCTACACCTTC. The chain has TRBV12-3 or TRBV12-4 and TRBJ1-2; no clear D gene. Trimming took 5 bases from V and 7 from J, leaving 11 bases between them. This CDR3 has 12 residues.

This clonotype has just a few counts. J is TRBJ1-6 and V is TRBV20-1; D not certain. The V and J ends lost 7 bases and 5 bases respectively, with 9 bases between them. This CDR3 spans 12 amino acids. CDR1 and CDR2 from the germline V gene are DFQATT and SNEGSKA (reference sequence). The CDR3 region has the DNA TGCAGTGGGGGTAGCGATAATTCACCCCTCCACTTT. As protein: CSGGSDNSPLHF.

There are a few counts of this clonotype. The chain employs TRBV9 and TRBJ2-1; D call uncertain. V was shortened by 4 bases and J by 6 bases, with 17 bases between the two germline ends. The length of the CDR3 is 15 residues. Germline assignment: CDR1 SGDLS and CDR2 YYNGEE. CDR3 nucleotides: TGTGCCAGCAGCTTTAGCAGCGAGCTCTTCAATGAGCAGTTCTTC. Translating it yields CASSFSSELFNEQFF. The variable domain in full, completed from reference TRBV9 and TRBJ2-1, reads DSGVTQTPKHLITATGQRVTLRCSPRSGDLSVYWYQQSLDQGLQFLIQYYNGEERAKGNILERFSAQQFPDLHSELNLSSLELGDSALYFCASSFSSELFNEQFFGPGTRLTVL.

The rearrangement links TRBV5-8 to TRBJ1-1, with TRBD1 as a possible D gene (5 bases). Germline-derived CDR1 and CDR2 are SGHTS and YDEGEE. The CDR3 loop spans 14 amino acids. V lost 0 bases to trimming and J lost 5 bases, with 11 bases between them. This CDR3 is CASSLAGRETEAFF. In nucleotides, the CDR3 is TGTGCCAGCAGCTTGGCAGGGAGGGAGACTGAAGCTTTCTTT.

This clonotype was observed at least ten times. The V call is TRBV30, the J call TRBJ2-1; 8 nucleotides line up with TRBD2. CDR1 and CDR2 (germline): GTSNPN, SVGIG (reference sequence). There are 15 residues in the CDR3. With V trimmed by 3 bases and J by 4 bases, 8 bases remained unmatched. The DNA of the CDR3 is TGTGCCTGGAGATGGGCGGGGGGACTATACAATGAGCAGTTCTTC. This translates into CAWRWAGGLYNEQFF.

This chain joins TRBV12-3 or TRBV12-4 and TRBJ2-3; 14 nucleotides match TRBD2. This CDR3 is 17 amino acids long. V shed 5 bases, J shed 2 bases, and the junction held 6 bases outside the gene matches. The CDR3 coding sequence is TGTGCCAGCAGTACCTCGACTAGCGGGAGGGACACAGATACGCAGTATTTT. Translated: CASSTSTSGRDTDTQYF.

This clonotype has only a few counts. A much larger clone differs by one base, so this may be a read error. The genes are TRBV6-5 and TRBJ1-1, with no clear D. The CDR3 length is 14 residues. Trimming pared 0 bases from V and 1 base from J, leaving 6 bases between. Per the germline V gene, CDR1 is MNHEY and CDR2 is SVGAGI. The CDR3 DNA reads as TGTGCCAGCAGTTACTCGGACGCGAACACTGAAGCTTTCTTT. Protein product: CASSYSDANTEAFF.

The chain couples TRBV7-6 to TRBJ2-7; D is possibly TRBD1 or TRBD2 (5 bases each). Germline V CDR1 and CDR2: SGHVS, FNYEAQ. The CDR3 runs 15 residues. V was pared by 5 bases and J by 4 bases, with 18 bases between. The CDR3 region is CASSPRRDAGYEQYF. The CDR3 DNA sequence: TGTGCCAGCAGCCCCCGACGGGACGCCGGATACGAGCAGTACTTC.

Of note for this clonotype: The junction departs from germline at one end; a sequencing error may be responsible. The chain recombines TRBV7-2 with TRBJ2-7; D uncertain. This CDR3 region has 13 residues. From germline, CDR1 is SGHTA and CDR2 FQGNSA. This CDR3 is CANSAYMTYEQYF. In DNA, the CDR3 is TGTGCCAACAGCGCCTACATGACCTACGAGCAGTACTTC.

This clonotype came up many times. This chain connects TRBV30 to TRBJ2-7; a weak D match, TRBD1 (6 bases). The V gene's germline CDR1 is GTSNPN and CDR2 SVGIG (reference sequence). The CDR3 spans 12 residues. Deletions cut 2 bases from V and 4 bases from J, with 9 bases between. The CDR3 is CAWSTGWYEQYF. The CDR3 bases are TGTGCCTGGAGTACAGGGTGGTACGAGCAGTACTTC.